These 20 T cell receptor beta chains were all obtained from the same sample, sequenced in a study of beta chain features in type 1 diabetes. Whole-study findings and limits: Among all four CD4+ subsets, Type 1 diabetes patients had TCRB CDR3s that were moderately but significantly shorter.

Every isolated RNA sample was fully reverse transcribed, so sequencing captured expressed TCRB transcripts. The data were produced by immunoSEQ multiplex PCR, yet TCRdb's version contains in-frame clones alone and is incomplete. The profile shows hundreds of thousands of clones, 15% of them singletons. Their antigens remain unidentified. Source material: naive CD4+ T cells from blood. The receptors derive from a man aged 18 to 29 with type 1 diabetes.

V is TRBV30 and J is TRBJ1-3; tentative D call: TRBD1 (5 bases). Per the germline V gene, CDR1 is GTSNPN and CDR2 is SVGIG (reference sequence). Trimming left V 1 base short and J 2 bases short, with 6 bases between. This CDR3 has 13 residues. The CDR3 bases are TGTGCCTGGAGTGAGGGGACTGGAAACACCATATATTTT. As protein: CAWSEGTGNTIYF.

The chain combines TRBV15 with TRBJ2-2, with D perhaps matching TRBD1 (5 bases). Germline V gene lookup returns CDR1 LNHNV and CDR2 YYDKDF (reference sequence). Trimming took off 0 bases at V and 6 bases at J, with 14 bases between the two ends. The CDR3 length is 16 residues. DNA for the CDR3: TGTGCCACCAGCAGAGATAGGGGAATTTGGGCCGGGGAGCTGTTTTTT. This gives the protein CATSRDRGIWAGELFF.

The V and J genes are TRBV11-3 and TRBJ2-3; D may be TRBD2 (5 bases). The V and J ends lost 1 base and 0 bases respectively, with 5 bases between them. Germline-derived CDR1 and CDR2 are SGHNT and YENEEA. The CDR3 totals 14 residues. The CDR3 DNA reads TGTGCCAGCAGCTTAGGAGGGAGCACAGATACGCAGTATTTT. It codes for CASSLGGSTDTQYF.

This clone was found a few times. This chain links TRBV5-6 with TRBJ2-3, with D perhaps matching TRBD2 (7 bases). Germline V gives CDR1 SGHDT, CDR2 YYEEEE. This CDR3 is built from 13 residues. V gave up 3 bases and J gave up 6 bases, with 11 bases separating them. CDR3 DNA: TGTGCCAGCAGCTCACAGGGAGGGGATACGCAGTATTTT. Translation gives CASSSQGGDTQYF.

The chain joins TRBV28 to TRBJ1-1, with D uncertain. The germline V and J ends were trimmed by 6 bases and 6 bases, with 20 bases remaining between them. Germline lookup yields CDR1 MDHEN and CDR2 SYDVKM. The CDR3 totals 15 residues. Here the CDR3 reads CASSPPVVRPPEAFF. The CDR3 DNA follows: TGTGCCAGCAGCCCCCCGGTAGTGCGTCCCCCTGAAGCTTTCTTT.

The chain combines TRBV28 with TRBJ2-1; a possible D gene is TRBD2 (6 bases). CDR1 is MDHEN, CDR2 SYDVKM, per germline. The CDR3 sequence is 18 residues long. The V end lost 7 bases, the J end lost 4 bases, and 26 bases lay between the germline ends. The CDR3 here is CASTRFRSGARRYNEQFF. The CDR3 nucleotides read TGTGCCAGCACCCGATTTCGATCGGGAGCTCGGAGGTACAATGAGCAGTTCTTC.

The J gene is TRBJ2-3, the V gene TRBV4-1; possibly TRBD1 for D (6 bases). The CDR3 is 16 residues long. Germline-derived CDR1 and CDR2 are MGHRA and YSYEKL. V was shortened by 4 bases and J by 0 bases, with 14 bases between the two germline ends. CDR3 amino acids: CASSLYTDSSTDTQYF. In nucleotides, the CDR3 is TGCGCCAGCAGCCTCTATACGGACAGTAGCACAGATACGCAGTATTTT.

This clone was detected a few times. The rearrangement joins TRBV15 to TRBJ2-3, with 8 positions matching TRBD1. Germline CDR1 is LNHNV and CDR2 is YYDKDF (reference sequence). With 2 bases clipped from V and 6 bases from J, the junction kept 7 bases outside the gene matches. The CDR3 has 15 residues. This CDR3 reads CATSRSGTGGDTQYF. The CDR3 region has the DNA TGTGCCACCAGCAGATCCGGGACAGGAGGGGATACGCAGTATTTT.

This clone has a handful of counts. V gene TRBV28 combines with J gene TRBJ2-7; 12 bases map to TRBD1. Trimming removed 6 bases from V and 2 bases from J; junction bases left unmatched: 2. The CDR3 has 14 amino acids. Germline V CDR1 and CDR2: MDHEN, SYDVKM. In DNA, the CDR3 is TGTGCCAGCAGGGGGACAGGGGGCGCCTACGAGCAGTACTTC. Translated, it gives CASRGTGGAYEQYF.

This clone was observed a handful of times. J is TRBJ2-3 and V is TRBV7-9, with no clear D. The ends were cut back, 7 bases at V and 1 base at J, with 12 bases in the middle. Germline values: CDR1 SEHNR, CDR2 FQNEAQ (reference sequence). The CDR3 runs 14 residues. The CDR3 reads CASKEAAGTDTQYF. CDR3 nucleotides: TGTGCCAGCAAAGAAGCTGCCGGCACAGATACGCAGTATTTT.

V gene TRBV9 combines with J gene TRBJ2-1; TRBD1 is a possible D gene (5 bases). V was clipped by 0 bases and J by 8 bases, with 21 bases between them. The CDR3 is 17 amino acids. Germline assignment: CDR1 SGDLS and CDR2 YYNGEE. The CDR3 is CASSVGSGSGQSYEQFF. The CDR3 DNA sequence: TGTGCCAGCAGCGTAGGGTCCGGATCAGGGCAGTCGTATGAGCAGTTCTTC.

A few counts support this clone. The chain's CDR3 is CASSTSGGGEQFF. CDR3 coding DNA: TGTGCCAGTAGTACCTCAGGGGGCGGTGAGCAGTTCTTC. The rearrangement joins TRBV19 to TRBJ2-1; 8 nucleotides agree with TRBD1. The CDR3 loop spans 13 amino acids. With V trimmed by 4 bases and J by 9 bases, 5 bases remained unmatched. Per germline, CDR1 LNHDA and CDR2 SQIVND (reference sequence).

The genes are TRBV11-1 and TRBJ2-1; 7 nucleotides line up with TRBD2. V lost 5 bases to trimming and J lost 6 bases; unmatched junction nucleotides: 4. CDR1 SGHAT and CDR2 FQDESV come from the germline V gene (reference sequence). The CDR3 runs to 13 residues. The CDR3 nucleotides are TGTGCCAGCAGCCCAGGGACTATCAATGAGCAGTTCTTC. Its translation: CASSPGTINEQFF.

CDR3 DNA: TGTGCCAGCAGTCGGGAAGTTTTTGGGGTCTCCTACGAGCAGTACTTC. This codes for CASSREVFGVSYEQYF. This chain links TRBV28 with TRBJ2-7, with a weak D call TRBD2 (5 bases). Trimming cost V 5 bases and J 0 bases, with 17 bases left between them. The germline gives CDR1 MDHEN, CDR2 SYDVKM. This CDR3 has 16 residues.

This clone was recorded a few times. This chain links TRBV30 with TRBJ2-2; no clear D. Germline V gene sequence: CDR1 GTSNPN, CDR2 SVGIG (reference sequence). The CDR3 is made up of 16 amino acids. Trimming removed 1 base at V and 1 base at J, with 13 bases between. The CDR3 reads CAWSGSPSLNTGELFF. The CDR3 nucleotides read TGTGCCTGGAGTGGGTCCCCAAGCCTGAACACCGGGGAGCTGTTTTTT.

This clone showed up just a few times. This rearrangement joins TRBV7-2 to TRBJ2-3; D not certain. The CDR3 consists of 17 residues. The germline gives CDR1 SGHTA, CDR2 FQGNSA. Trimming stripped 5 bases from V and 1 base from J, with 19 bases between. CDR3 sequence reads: CASSPSVHLLRTDTQYF. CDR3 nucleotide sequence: TGTGCCAGCAGCCCCTCGGTGCATTTACTCCGCACAGATACGCAGTATTTT.

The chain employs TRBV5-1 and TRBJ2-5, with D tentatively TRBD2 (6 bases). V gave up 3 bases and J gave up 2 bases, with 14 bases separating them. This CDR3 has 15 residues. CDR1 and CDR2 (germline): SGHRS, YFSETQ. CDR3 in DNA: TGCGCCAGCAGCTATATCTCTAGCGATCAAGAGACCCAGTACTTC. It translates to CASSYISSDQETQYF.

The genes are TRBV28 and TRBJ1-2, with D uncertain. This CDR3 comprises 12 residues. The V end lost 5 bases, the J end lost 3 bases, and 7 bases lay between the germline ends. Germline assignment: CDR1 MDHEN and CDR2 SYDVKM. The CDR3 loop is CASSPTDYGYTF. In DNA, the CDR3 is TGTGCCAGCAGTCCCACGGACTATGGCTACACCTTC.

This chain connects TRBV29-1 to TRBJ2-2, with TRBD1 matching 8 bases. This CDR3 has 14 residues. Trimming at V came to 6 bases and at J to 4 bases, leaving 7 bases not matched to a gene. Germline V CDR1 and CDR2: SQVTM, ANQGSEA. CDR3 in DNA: TGCAGCGTAGACTCCAGGGGGCGCACCGGGGAGCTGTTTTTT. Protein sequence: CSVDSRGRTGELFF.

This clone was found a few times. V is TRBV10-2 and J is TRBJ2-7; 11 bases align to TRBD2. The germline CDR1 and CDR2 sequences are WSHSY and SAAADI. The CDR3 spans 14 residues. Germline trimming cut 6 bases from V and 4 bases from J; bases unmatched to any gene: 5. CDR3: CASSPGLAVYEQYF. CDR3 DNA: TGCGCCAGCAGCCCGGGACTAGCGGTTTACGAGCAGTACTTC.